This record concerns one T cell receptor (beta chain) sequence. These data are taken from a study of OX40 agonist ivuxolimab in advanced cancers. Deletions cut 4 bases from V and 6 bases from J, with 12 bases between. Germline V gene data show CDR1 as SQVTM and CDR2 as ANQGSEA. This CDR3 is 12 amino acids long. Using immunoSEQ multiplex PCR, the repertoire was profiled, and TCRdb retains in-frame clones only, with some absent. The sample consists of 20,000 to 25,000 clones, nearly 85% of them appearing once. This clonotype originated in an adult with an advanced solid tumor such as melanoma, head and neck, liver or kidney cancer. This chain links TRBV29-1 with TRBJ1-1, with unresolved D. The sequences come from CD4+ or CD8+ T cells sorted from blood, collected in a trial of the OX40 agonist ivuxolimab. The CDR3 DNA sequence: TGCAGCGTTGGGACTTTTAGTTCTGAAGCTTTCTTT. Encoded protein: CSVGTFSSEAFF.